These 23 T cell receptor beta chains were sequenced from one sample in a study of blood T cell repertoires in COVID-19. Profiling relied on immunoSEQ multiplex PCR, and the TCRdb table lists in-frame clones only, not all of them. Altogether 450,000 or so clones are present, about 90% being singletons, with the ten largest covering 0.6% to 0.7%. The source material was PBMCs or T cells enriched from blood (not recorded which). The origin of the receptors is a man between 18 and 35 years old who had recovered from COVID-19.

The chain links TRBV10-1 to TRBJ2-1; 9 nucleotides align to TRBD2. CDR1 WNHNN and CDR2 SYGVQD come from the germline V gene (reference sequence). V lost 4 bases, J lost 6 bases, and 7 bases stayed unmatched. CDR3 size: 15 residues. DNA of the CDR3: TGCGCCAGCAGTGTGGGTAGCGGGAGTGGCAATGAGCAGTTCTTC. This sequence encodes CASSVGSGSGNEQFF.

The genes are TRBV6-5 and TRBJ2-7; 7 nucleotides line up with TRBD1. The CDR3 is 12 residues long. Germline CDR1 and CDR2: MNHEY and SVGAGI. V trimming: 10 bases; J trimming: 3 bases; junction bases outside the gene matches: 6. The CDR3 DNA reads TGTGCCATCCGGACAGGTAGCTACGAGCAGTACTTC. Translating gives CAIRTGSYEQYF.

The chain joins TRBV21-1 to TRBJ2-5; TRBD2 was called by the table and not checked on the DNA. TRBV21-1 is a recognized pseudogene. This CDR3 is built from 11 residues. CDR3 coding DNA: TGTGCCAGCAGCAAAGCCCGGTCCGGGTACTTC. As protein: CASSKARSGYF.

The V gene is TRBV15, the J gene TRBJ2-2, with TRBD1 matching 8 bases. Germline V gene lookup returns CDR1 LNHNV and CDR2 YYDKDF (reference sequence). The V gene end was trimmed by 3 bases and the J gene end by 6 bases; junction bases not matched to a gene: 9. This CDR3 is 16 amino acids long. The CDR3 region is CATSRTPDRGPGELFF. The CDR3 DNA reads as TGTGCCACCAGCAGGACCCCCGACAGGGGCCCCGGGGAGCTGTTTTTT.

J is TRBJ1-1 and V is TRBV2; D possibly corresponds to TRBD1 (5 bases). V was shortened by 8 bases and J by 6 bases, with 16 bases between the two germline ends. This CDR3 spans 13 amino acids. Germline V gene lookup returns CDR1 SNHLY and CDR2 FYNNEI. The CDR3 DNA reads TGTGCCAGCGGGGGAGGCCCCAGACCTGAAGCTTTCTTT. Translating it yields CASGGGPRPEAFF.

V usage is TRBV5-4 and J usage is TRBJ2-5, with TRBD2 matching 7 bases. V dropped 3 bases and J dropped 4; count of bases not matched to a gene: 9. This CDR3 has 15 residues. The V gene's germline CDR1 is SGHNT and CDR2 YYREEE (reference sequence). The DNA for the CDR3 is TGTGCCAGCAGCTCCGGACTAGATGGAAGAGAGACCCAGTACTTC. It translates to CASSSGLDGRETQYF.

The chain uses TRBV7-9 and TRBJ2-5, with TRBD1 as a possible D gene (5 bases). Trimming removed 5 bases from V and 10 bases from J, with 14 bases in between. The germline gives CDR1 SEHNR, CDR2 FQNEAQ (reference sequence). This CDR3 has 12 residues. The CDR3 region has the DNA TGTGCCAGCAGCACAGGATACGTGGACCAGTACTTC. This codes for CASSTGYVDQYF.

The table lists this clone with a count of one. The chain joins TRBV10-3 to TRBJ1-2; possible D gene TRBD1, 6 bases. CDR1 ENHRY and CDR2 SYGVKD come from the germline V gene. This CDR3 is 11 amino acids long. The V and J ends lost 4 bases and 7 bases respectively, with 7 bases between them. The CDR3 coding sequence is TGTGCCATCAGTGGGACAGTTGGCTACACCTTC. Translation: CAISGTVGYTF.

The chain's CDR3 is CASSLVGQGHGNTIYF. Here the CDR3 DNA reads TGCGCCAGCAGCTTGGTTGGACAGGGCCATGGAAACACCATATATTTT. V and J are TRBV5-1 and TRBJ1-3; TRBD1 agrees at 8 bases. Germline V gene data show CDR1 as SGHRS and CDR2 as YFSETQ. This CDR3 has 16 amino acids. The V gene end was trimmed by 0 bases and the J gene end by 3 bases; junction bases not matched to a gene: 5.

In DNA form, the CDR3 reads TGTGCCAGTAAAGCACAGATTAAAGCTAACTATGGCTACACCTTC. Protein sequence: CASKAQIKANYGYTF. This chain joins TRBV19 and TRBJ1-2; D gene uncertain. Germline values: CDR1 LNHDA, CDR2 SQIVND (reference sequence). V lost 7 bases, J lost 0 bases, and 15 bases lay in between. The CDR3 is 15 residues long.

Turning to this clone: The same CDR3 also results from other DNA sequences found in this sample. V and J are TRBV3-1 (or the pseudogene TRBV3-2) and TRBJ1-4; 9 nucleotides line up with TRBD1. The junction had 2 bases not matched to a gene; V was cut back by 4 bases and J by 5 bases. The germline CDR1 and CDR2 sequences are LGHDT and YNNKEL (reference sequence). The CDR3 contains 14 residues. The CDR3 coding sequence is TGTGCCAGCAGCCCGACAGGGGGAAATGAAAAACTGTTTTTT. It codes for CASSPTGGNEKLFF.

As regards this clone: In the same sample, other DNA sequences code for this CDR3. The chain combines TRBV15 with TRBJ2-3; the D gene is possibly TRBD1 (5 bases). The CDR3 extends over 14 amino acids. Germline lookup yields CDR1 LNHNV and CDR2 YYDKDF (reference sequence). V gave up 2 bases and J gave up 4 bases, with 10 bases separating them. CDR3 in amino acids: CATSRSQGADTQYF. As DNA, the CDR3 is TGTGCCACCAGCAGATCCCAAGGGGCAGATACGCAGTATTTT.

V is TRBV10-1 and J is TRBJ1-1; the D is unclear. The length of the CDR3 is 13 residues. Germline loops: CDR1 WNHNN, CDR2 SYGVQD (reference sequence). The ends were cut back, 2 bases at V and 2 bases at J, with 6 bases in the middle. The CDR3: CASSEDNNTEAFF. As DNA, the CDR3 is TGCGCCAGCAGTGAGGACAACAACACTGAAGCTTTCTTT.

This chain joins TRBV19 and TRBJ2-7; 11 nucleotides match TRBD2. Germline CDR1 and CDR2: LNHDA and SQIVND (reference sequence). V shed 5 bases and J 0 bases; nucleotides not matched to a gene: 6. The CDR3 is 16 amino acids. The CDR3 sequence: CASSSGLAGSSYEQYF. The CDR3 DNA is TGTGCCAGTAGTTCCGGACTAGCGGGTTCCTCCTACGAGCAGTACTTC.

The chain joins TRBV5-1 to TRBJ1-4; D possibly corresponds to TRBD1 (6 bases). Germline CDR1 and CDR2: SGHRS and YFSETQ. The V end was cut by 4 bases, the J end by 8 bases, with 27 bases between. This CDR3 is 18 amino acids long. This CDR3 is CASSPVPGPGARGEKLFF. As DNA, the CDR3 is TGCGCCAGCAGCCCCGTCCCCGGCCCAGGGGCCAGGGGCGAAAAACTGTTTTTT.

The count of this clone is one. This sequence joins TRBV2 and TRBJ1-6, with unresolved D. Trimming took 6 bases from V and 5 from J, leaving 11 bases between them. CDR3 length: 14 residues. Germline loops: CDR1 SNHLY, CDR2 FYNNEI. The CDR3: CASRVEADNSPLHF. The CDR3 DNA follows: TGTGCCAGCAGGGTGGAAGCGGATAATTCACCCCTCCACTTT.

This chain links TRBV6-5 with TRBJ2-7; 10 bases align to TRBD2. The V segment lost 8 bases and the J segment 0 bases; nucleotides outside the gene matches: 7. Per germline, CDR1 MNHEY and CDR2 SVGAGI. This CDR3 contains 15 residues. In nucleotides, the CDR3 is TGTGCCAGCGACATAACTAGCGGGAACTCCTACGAGCAGTACTTC. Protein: CASDITSGNSYEQYF.

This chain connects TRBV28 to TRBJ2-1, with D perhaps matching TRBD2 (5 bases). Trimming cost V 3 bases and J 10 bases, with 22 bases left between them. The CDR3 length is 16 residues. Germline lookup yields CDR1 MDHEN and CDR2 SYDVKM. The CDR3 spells CASSFIGETHLREQFF. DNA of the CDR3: TGTGCCAGCAGTTTTATCGGGGAGACACACCTTCGAGAGCAGTTCTTC.

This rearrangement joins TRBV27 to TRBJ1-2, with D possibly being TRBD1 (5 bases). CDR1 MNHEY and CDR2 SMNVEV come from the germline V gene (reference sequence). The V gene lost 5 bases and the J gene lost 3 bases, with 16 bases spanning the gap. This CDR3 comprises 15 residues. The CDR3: CASSPRDSLDYGYTF. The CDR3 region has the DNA TGTGCCAGCAGTCCCCGGGACTCACTAGACTATGGCTACACCTTC.

CDR3 nucleotide sequence: TGTGCCAGCTCACCCCGACGGGGGGTCCAAGAGACCCAGTACTTC. Translating gives CASSPRRGVQETQYF. The rearrangement links TRBV18 to TRBJ2-5; the match to TRBD2 covers 7 bases. The CDR3 runs to 15 residues. V shed 3 bases and J 1 base; nucleotides not matched to a gene: 5. Germline V gives CDR1 KGHSH, CDR2 LQKENI. The whole variable domain, filled in from reference TRBV18 and TRBJ2-5, reads NAGVMQNPRHLVRRRGQEARLRCSPMKGHSHVYWYRQLPEEGLKFMVYLQKENIIDESGMPKERFSAEFPKEGPSILRIQQVVRGDSAAYFCASSPRRGVQETQYFGPGTRLLVL.

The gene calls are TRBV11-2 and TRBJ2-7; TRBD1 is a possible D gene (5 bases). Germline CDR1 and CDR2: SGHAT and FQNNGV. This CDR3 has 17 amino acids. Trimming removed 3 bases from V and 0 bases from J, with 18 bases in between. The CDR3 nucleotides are TGTGCCAGCAGCTTCCCAGCCCTCGGACAAAGCTCCTACGAGCAGTACTTC. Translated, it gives CASSFPALGQSSYEQYF. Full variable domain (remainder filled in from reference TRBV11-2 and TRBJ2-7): EAGVAQSPRYKIIEKRQSVAFWCNPISGHATLYWYQQILGQGPKLLIQFQNNGVVDDSQLPKDRFSAERLKGVDSTLKIQPAKLEDSAVYLCASSFPALGQSSYEQYFGPGTRLTVT.

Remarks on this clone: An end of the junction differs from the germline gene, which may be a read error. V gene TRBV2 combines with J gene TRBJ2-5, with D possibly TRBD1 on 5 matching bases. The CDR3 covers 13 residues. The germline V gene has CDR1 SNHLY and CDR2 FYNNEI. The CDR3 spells CASTLRGSETQYF. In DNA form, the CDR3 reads TGTGCAAGCACCCTAAGGGGTTCGGAGACCCAGTACTTC.

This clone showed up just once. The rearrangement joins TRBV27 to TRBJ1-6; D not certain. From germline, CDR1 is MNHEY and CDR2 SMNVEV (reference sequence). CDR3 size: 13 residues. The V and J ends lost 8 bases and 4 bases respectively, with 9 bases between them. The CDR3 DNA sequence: TGTGCCAGCGCTGAAGAGTATAATTCACCCCTCCACTTT. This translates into CASAEEYNSPLHF.